This T cell receptor (beta chain) was identified during a study of blood T cell repertoires in COVID-19. CDR3 size: 14 residues. The ends were cut back, 8 bases at V and 3 bases at J, with 14 bases in the middle. Looked up from germline, CDR1 is LNHDA and CDR2 is SQIVND (reference sequence). Patients from Seattle were sampled longitudinally, starting during active infection. Using immunoSEQ multiplex PCR, the repertoire was profiled, and TCRdb retains in-frame clones only, with some absent. In the table there are 250,000 or so clones, approximately 86% of which are singletons. The J gene is TRBJ1-3, the V gene TRBV19; D possibly corresponds to TRBD1 (6 bases). This receptor was taken from a woman aged 55 to 70 with COVID-19, enrolled during active disease. The sample was peripheral blood. The CDR3 coding sequence is TGTGCCAGTCGGACAGTTCTGGATGGAAACACCATATATTTT. Residues: CASRTVLDGNTIYF. Filled out from reference TRBV19 and TRBJ1-3, the complete variable domain reads DGGITQSPKYLFRKEGQNVTLSCEQNLNHDAMYWYRQDPGQGLRLIYYSQIVNDFQKGDIAEGYSVSREKKESFPLTVTSAQKNPTAFYLCASRTVLDGNTIYFGEGSWLTVV.